This TCR beta chain was sequenced in a study of breast tumors, draining lymph nodes, adjacent tissues. General study findings and limits: Data fit most tumor T cells coming from lymph node, expanding in tumor. Data only fit, rather than demonstrated, lymph node origin of most tumor T cells. Tumor repertoires ranked between lymph nodes and nontumor tissue in diversity, with V and J gene preferences.

This CDR3 spans 14 amino acids. V lost 7 bases, J lost 4 bases, and 17 bases lay in between. Germline-derived CDR1 and CDR2 are SQVTM and ANQGSEA. MiXCR, applied by TCRdb to the multiplex PCR reads, yields one record per CDR3 protein. The repertoire holds 25,000 to 40,000 distinct CDR3 sequences, with over 55% as singletons. Details on this clonotype: Its target is unknown.

Sample: breast tumor tissue. The clonotype comes from a female donor with breast cancer. Some clones in this sample may be carry-over from other donors' samples. The chain combines TRBV29-1 with TRBJ2-1; D might be TRBD1 (5 bases). In DNA form, the CDR3 reads TGCAGCGCCGCAGGACAAGGAGCTTACAATGAGCAGTTCTTC. Its protein is CSAAGQGAYNEQFF.